This T cell receptor (beta chain) was recorded in a study of blood T cells in healthy people across ages. On the study more broadly: Using template switching, researchers captured about one barcoded beta molecule for each two T cells.

With a J-beta primer mix and a sample-barcoded 5' primer, a second PCR ran 7 to 11 cycles. Every cDNA molecule carried a tag from a template-switch adaptor bearing 12 random nucleotides. One entry per CDR3 protein results from TCRdb running MiXCR on the 5' RACE reads. This sample has 550,000 to 700,000 distinct CDR3 sequences, with 25% to 30% found just once. Isolation recovered at least 6 million PBMCs from every sample. This CDR3 has 13 amino acids. V was clipped by 2 bases and J by 8 bases; unmatched bases: 5. CDR1 is SGHRS, CDR2 YFSETQ, per germline. Source material: blood. This TCR was sampled from a woman aged 70 to 79 in good health. The V call is TRBV5-1, the J call TRBJ1-2; TRBD1 aligns across 8 bases. The CDR3 coding sequence is TGCGCCAGCAGCTTACAGGACAGGGAGGGCTACACCTTC. It yields the protein CASSLQDREGYTF.